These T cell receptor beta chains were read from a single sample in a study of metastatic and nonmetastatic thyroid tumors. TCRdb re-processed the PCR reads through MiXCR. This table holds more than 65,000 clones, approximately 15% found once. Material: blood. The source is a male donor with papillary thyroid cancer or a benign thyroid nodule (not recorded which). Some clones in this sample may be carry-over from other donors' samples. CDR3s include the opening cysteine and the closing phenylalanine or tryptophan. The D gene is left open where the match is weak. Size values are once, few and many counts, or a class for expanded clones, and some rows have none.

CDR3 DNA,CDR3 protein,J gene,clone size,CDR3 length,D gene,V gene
TGTGCCACCAGCAGTGGCGGTTCCTACACCGGGGAGCTGTTTTTT,CATSSGGSYTGELFF,TRBJ2-2,many,15,.,TRBV15
TGTGCTAGTTCCACAGGGTATCAGCCCCAGCATTTT,CASSTGYQPQHF,TRBJ1-5,few,12,.,TRBV12-5
TGTGCCACCAGTGATTGGGGGGGACAGGGCTACGACTACGAGCAGTACTTC,CATSDWGGQGYDYEQYF,TRBJ2-7,many,17,TRBD1,TRBV24-1
TGCAGTGCTAGCTGGAATGAGCAGTTCTTC,CSASWNEQFF,TRBJ2-1,many,10,.,TRBV20-1
TGTGCCAGCAGCCAGATGGTTTTGGGACTAGCAGACACCGGGGAGCTGTTTTTT,CASSQMVLGLADTGELFF,TRBJ2-2,many,18,TRBD2,TRBV7-2
TGTGCCAGCAGCTTAAACGACCAGGTACCCCTCCACTTT,CASSLNDQVPLHF,TRBJ1-6,many,13,.,TRBV7-9
TGCGCCAGCAGTAGCGGGGACCAAAACACTGAAGCTTTATTT,CASSSGDQNTEALF,TRBJ1-1,.,14,.,TRBV10-1
TGCGCCAGCAGCTTGGAGGCTAGGGACTTCGCTATCGAGCAGTACTTC,CASSLEARDFAIEQYF,TRBJ2-7,many,16,.,TRBV5-1
TGTGCCAGCCGGGGGAGGGCCGGTACAGATACGCAGTATTTT,CASRGRAGTDTQYF,TRBJ2-3,many,14,TRBD2,TRBV7-2
TGTGCCAGCAGCTCATCCACAGTGAACACTGAAGCTTTCTTT,CASSSSTVNTEAFF,TRBJ1-1,once,14,.,TRBV11-2